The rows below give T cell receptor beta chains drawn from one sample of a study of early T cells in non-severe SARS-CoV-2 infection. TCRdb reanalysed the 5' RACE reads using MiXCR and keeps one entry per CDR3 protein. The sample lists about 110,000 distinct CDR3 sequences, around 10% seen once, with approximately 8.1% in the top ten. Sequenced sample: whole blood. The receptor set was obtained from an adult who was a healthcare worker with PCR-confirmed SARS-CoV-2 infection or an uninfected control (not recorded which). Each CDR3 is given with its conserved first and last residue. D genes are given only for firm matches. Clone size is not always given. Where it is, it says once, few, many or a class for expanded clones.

cdr3_nt: TGTGCCAGCAGCTCTCTCAGGGGCCCCACTAGCACAGATACGCAGTATTTT
cdr3_aa: CASSSLRGPTSTDTQYF
clone_size: few
j_call: TRBJ2-3
v_call: TRBV11-2
d_call: NA

cdr3_nt: TGTGCCAGTAGCCCCCTGGGGGCCTACAATGAGCAGTTCTTC
cdr3_aa: CASSPLGAYNEQFF
clone_size: NA
j_call: TRBJ2-1
v_call: TRBV19
d_call: NA

cdr3_nt: TGTGCCAGCAGCTTCTCAGGGGGCCTCAACGAAAAACTGTTTTTT
cdr3_aa: CASSFSGGLNEKLFF
clone_size: many
j_call: TRBJ1-4
v_call: TRBV6-5
d_call: TRBD1

cdr3_nt: TGCGCCAGCAGCCAAGATAGACAGGGTCAGACCCAGTACTTC
cdr3_aa: CASSQDRQGQTQYF
clone_size: many
j_call: TRBJ2-5
v_call: TRBV4-3
d_call: TRBD1

cdr3_nt: TGCGCCAGCAGTCAATCCAGAGGCCCCCGGGAGCAGTACTTC
cdr3_aa: CASSQSRGPREQYF
clone_size: few
j_call: TRBJ2-7
v_call: TRBV23-1
d_call: NA

cdr3_nt: TGTGCCAGCAGCTTACGGCGGGGGGAGGACTACGAGCAGTACTTC
cdr3_aa: CASSLRRGEDYEQYF
clone_size: many
j_call: TRBJ2-7
v_call: TRBV7-2
d_call: TRBD2

cdr3_nt: TGCGCCAGCTCAGGAGGGCCCCCGACATACAATGAGCAGTTCTTC
cdr3_aa: CASSGGPPTYNEQFF
clone_size: NA
j_call: TRBJ2-1
v_call: TRBV10-2
d_call: NA

cdr3_nt: TGCGCCAGCAAAGTGGCCCCAGGAAGGGAGGCAGATACGCAGTATTTT
cdr3_aa: CASKVAPGREADTQYF
clone_size: NA
j_call: TRBJ2-3
v_call: TRBV5-1
d_call: NA

cdr3_nt: TGTGCCAGTCACAGGGGTGGTAATGAAAAACTGTTTTTT
cdr3_aa: CASHRGGNEKLFF
clone_size: NA
j_call: TRBJ1-4
v_call: TRBV7-9
d_call: TRBD1

cdr3_nt: TGTGCCAGCAGTGGGGCCGGGACAGGGAGTTCACCCCTCCACTTT
cdr3_aa: CASSGAGTGSSPLHF
clone_size: many
j_call: TRBJ1-6
v_call: TRBV25-1
d_call: TRBD1

cdr3_nt: TGTGCCAGCAGTTACTCGTCTCAGGGGGGCTATGGCTACACCTTC
cdr3_aa: CASSYSSQGGYGYTF
clone_size: NA
j_call: TRBJ1-2
v_call: TRBV6-5
d_call: TRBD1

cdr3_nt: TGTGCCAGTAGTATGCGGGTCGGGAACTATGGCTACACCTTC
cdr3_aa: CASSMRVGNYGYTF
clone_size: many
j_call: TRBJ1-2
v_call: TRBV19
d_call: NA

cdr3_nt: TGTGCCAGCAGCTTAGAAGGGGAAGATACGCAGTATTTT
cdr3_aa: CASSLEGEDTQYF
clone_size: NA
j_call: TRBJ2-3
v_call: TRBV7-7
d_call: NA

cdr3_nt: TGTGCCACCAGTGCCCGGGACACCCGGGGAGGTGAGCAGTTCTTC
cdr3_aa: CATSARDTRGGEQFF
clone_size: few
j_call: TRBJ2-1
v_call: TRBV24-1
d_call: NA

cdr3_nt: TGCAGCGTCGGGGACAGGGCTAGGTATGAGCAGTTCTTC
cdr3_aa: CSVGDRARYEQFF
clone_size: few
j_call: TRBJ2-1
v_call: TRBV29-1
d_call: TRBD1

cdr3_nt: TGTGCCAGCAGCTTAGCCGGGTTAGAGTATCCCCGGAATGAGCAGTTCTTC
cdr3_aa: CASSLAGLEYPRNEQFF
clone_size: many
j_call: TRBJ2-1
v_call: TRBV7-8
d_call: NA

cdr3_nt: TGTGCCAGCAGCTTAGTAAGGGGACGTAGCAATCAGCCCCAGCATTTT
cdr3_aa: CASSLVRGRSNQPQHF
clone_size: many
j_call: TRBJ1-5
v_call: TRBV11-2
d_call: NA

cdr3_nt: TGTGCCAGCAACCCTGGACCGAGGAACACTGAAGCTTTCTTT
cdr3_aa: CASNPGPRNTEAFF
clone_size: many
j_call: TRBJ1-1
v_call: TRBV9
d_call: NA

cdr3_nt: TGTGTCAGCAGTTCCCCAGCGGGAGGAGGAGAAGAGACCCAGTACTTC
cdr3_aa: CVSSSPAGGGEETQYF
clone_size: few
j_call: TRBJ2-5
v_call: TRBV28
d_call: TRBD2

cdr3_nt: TGTGCCAGCACTCCAACGGGGGTGACCGGGGAGCTGTTTTTT
cdr3_aa: CASTPTGVTGELFF
clone_size: many
j_call: TRBJ2-2
v_call: TRBV2
d_call: NA

cdr3_nt: TGTGCCAGCATCCCCGGGACTAGCGGAAACAATGAGCAGTTCTTC
cdr3_aa: CASIPGTSGNNEQFF
clone_size: many
j_call: TRBJ2-1
v_call: TRBV13
d_call: TRBD2

cdr3_nt: TGCGCCAGCAGCTTGAAAGGCGGTGAGCAGTACTTC
cdr3_aa: CASSLKGGEQYF
clone_size: many
j_call: TRBJ2-7
v_call: TRBV5-1
d_call: NA

cdr3_nt: TGTGCCAGCAGTAACCGGGACGCGGGAGGTGCGACCCAGTACTTC
cdr3_aa: CASSNRDAGGATQYF
clone_size: NA
j_call: TRBJ2-5
v_call: TRBV5-5
d_call: TRBD2

cdr3_nt: TGTGCCAGCAGTTACACGACCGGACTAGAACAGTATTTT
cdr3_aa: CASSYTTGLEQYF
clone_size: many
j_call: TRBJ2-3
v_call: TRBV6-5
d_call: TRBD2

cdr3_nt: TGTGCCACCGAACAGGGCGAGGGAGGGGGATACGAGCAGTACTTC
cdr3_aa: CATEQGEGGGYEQYF
clone_size: many
j_call: TRBJ2-7
v_call: TRBV6-6
d_call: NA

cdr3_nt: TGCGCCAGCTGCCGGGACCTAGGGGGCTCCTACGAGCAGTACTTC
cdr3_aa: CASCRDLGGSYEQYF
clone_size: NA
j_call: TRBJ2-7
v_call: TRBV5-1
d_call: NA

cdr3_nt: TGCAGTCGTGGGGTCCAGGGACGCCCTTTGACGGAGCAGTTCTTC
cdr3_aa: CSRGVQGRPLTEQFF
clone_size: NA
j_call: TRBJ2-1
v_call: TRBV20-1
d_call: NA